Sequencing of this TCR beta chain was carried out in a study of Graves' ophthalmopathy and Graves' hyperthyroidism. Findings of the study overall: Blood also held most thyroid clonotypes expanded above 0.001 frequency.

CDR3 regions of TCR beta were amplified from RNA transcripts. The workflow started with a first-round RT-PCR run with HTBI primers and then moved on to a second-round multiplex PCR. TCRdb reprocessed the multiplex PCR reads via MiXCR and lists one record per CDR3 protein. This sample has roughly 1.1 million distinct CDR3 sequences, with about 35% found just once. Trimming took 2 bases from V and 0 from J, leaving 13 bases between them. The germline V gene has CDR1 SGHVS and CDR2 FNYEAQ. CDR3 size: 16 residues. This clonotype has a count of ten or more. Antigen: not known. V and J are TRBV7-6 and TRBJ2-5; D call uncertain. Sequenced sample: peripheral blood or thyroid tissue (not recorded which). The sequence came from an adult man with Graves' hyperthyroidism. The CDR3 coding sequence is TGTGCCAGCAGCTTAACGTCCCCTGCGTACCAAGAGACCCAGTACTTC. Translation gives CASSLTSPAYQETQYF.